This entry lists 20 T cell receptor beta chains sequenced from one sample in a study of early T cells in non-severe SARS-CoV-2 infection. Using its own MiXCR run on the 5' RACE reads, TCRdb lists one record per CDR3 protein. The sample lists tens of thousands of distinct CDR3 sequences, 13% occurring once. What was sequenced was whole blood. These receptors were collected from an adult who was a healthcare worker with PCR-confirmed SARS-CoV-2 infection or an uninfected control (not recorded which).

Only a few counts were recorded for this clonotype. This CDR3 reads CASSPFGGTRTDTQYF. DNA for the CDR3: TGTGCCAGCAGCCCCTTTGGGGGAACACGCACAGATACGCAGTATTTT. V gene TRBV7-9 combines with J gene TRBJ2-3, with D possibly being TRBD1 or TRBD2 (5 bases each). CDR1 is SEHNR and CDR2 is FQNEAQ in the germline V gene (reference sequence). The ends were cut back, 5 bases at V and 1 base at J, with 16 bases in the middle. This CDR3 is built from 16 residues.

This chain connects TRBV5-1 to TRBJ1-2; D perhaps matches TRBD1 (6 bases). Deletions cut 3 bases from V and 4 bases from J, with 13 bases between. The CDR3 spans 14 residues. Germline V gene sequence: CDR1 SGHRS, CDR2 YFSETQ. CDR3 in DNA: TGCGCCAGCAGCTCTGAAGGGGGTCCCTATGGCTACACCTTC. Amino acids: CASSSEGGPYGYTF.

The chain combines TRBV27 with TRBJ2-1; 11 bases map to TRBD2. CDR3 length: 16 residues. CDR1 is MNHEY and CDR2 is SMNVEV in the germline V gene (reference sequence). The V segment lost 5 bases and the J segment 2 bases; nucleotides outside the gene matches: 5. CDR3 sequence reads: CASSVRLAGTYNEQFF. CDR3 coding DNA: TGTGCCAGCAGTGTGCGACTAGCGGGGACCTACAATGAGCAGTTCTTC.

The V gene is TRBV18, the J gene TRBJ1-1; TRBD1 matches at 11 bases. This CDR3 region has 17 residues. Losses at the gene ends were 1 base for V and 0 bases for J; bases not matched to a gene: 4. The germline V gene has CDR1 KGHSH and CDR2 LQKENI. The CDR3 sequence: CASSPLGTGGLNTEAFF. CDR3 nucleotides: TGTGCCAGCTCACCACTCGGGACAGGGGGATTGAACACTGAAGCTTTCTTT.

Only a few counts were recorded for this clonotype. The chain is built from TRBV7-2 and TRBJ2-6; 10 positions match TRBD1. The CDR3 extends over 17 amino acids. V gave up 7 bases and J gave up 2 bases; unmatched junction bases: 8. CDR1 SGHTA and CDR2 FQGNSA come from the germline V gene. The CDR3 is CASTQTGGGAGANVLTF. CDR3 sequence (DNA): TGTGCCAGCACCCAGACAGGGGGCGGAGCTGGGGCCAACGTCCTGACTTTC.

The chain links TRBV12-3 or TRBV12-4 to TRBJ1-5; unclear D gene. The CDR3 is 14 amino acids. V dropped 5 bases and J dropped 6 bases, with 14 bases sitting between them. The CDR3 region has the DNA TGTGCCAGCAGTCCCCTTGGGGTAGGTCAGCCCCAGCATTTT. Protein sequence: CASSPLGVGQPQHF.

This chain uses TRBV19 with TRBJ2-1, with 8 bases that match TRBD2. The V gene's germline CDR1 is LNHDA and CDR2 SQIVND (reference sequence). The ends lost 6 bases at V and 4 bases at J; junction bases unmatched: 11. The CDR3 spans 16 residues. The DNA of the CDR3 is TGTGCCAGTAGAAAGAGCGGGGGCCAACTTTACAATGAGCAGTTCTTC. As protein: CASRKSGGQLYNEQFF.

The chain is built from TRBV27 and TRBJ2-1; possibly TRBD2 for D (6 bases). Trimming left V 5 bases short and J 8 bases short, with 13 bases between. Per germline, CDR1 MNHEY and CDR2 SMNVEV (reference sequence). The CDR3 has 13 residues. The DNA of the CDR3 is TGTGCCAGCAGTCCAGGGACTGTACATGAGCAGTTCTTC. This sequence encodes CASSPGTVHEQFF.

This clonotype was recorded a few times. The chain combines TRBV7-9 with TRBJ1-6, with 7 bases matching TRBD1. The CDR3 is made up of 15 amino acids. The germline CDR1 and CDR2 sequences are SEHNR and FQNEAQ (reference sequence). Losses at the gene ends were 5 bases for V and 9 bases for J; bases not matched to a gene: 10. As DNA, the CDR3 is TGTGCCAGCAGCCCCACAGGGGCCTCTACTTCACCCCTCCACTTT. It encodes CASSPTGASTSPLHF.

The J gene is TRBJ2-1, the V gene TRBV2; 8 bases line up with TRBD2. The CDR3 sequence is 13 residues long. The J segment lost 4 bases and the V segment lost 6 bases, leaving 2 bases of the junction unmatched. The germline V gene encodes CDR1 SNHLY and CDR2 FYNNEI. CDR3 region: CASSGRGYNEQFF. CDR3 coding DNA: TGTGCCAGCAGCGGGAGGGGATACAATGAGCAGTTCTTC.

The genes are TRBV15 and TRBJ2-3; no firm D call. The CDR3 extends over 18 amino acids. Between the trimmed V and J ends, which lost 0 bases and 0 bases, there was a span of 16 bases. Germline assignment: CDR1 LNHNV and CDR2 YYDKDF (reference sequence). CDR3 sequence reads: CATSRDRTKRASTDTQYF. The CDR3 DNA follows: TGTGCCACCAGCAGAGATAGGACCAAACGGGCTAGCACAGATACGCAGTATTTT. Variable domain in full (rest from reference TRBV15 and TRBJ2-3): DAMVIQNPRYQVTQFGKPVTLSCSQTLNHNVMYWYQQKSSQAPKLLFHYYDKDFNNEADTPDNFQSRRPNTSFCFLDIRSPGLGDTAMYLCATSRDRTKRASTDTQYFGPGTRLTVL.

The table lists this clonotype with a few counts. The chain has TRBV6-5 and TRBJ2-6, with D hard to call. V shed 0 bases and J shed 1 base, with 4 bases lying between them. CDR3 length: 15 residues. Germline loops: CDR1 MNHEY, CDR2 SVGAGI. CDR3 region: CASSYSRSGANVLTF. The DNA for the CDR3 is TGTGCCAGCAGTTACTCACGGTCTGGGGCCAACGTCCTGACTTTC.

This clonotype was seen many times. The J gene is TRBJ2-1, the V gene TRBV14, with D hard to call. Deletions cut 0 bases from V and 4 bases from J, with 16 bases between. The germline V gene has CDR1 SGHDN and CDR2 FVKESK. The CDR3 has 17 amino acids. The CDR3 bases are TGTGCCAGCAGCCAAGATCCGGTCGGGTCACTTTACAATGAGCAGTTCTTC. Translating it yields CASSQDPVGSLYNEQFF.

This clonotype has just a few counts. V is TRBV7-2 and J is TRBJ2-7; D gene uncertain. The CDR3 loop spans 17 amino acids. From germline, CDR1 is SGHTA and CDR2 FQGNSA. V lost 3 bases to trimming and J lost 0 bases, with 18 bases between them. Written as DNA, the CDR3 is TGTGCCAGCAGCTTTGAACTGACGCCCCCCCCCTCCTACGAGCAGTACTTC. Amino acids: CASSFELTPPPSYEQYF.

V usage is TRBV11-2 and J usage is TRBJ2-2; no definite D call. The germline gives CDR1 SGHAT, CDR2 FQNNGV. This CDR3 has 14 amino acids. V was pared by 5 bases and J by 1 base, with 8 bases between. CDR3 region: CASSENRNTGELFF. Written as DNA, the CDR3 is TGTGCCAGCAGCGAGAACAGGAACACCGGGGAGCTGTTTTTT.

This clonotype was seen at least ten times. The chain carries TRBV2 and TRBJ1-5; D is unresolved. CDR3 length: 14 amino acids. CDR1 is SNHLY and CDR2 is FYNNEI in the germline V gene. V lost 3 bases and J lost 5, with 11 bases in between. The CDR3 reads CASSDPLGDQPQHF. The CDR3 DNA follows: TGTGCCAGCAGTGACCCGTTGGGTGATCAGCCCCAGCATTTT.

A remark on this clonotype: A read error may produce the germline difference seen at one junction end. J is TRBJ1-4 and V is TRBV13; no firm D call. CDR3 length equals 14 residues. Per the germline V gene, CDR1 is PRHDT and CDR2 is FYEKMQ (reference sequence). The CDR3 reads CANSSEGPNEKLFF. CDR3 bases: TGTGCCAACAGCTCAGAGGGTCCGAATGAAAAACTGTTTTTT.

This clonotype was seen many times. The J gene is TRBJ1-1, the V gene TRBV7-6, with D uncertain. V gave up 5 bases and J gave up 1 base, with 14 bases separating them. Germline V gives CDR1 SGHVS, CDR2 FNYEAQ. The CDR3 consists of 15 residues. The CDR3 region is CASSQAPRANTEAFF. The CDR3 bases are TGTGCCAGCAGCCAAGCCCCTCGGGCGAACACTGAAGCTTTCTTT.

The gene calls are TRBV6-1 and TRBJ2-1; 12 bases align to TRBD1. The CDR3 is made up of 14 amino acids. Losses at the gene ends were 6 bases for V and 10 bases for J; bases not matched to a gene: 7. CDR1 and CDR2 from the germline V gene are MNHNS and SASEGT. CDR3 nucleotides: TGTGCCAGCAGGGGGGACAGGGGGCCTGGAGAGCAGTTCTTC. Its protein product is CASRGDRGPGEQFF.

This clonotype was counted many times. The CDR3 protein is CSADREVPNEQFF. The CDR3 DNA reads TGCAGCGCTGACAGGGAGGTCCCCAATGAGCAGTTCTTC. The genes are TRBV29-1 and TRBJ2-1, with D possibly being TRBD1 (7 bases). Between the trimmed V and J ends, which lost 7 bases and 6 bases, there was a span of 16 bases. The CDR3 loop spans 13 amino acids. Germline V gene sequence: CDR1 SQVTM, CDR2 ANQGSEA.